This passage covers 27 T cell receptor beta chains from one sample sequenced in a study of spatial heterogeneity in lung cancer (dated by TCRdb to the late 2010s). The time point label, read with the paper, signifies: sample taken at primary tumor resection. For TCR sequencing, whole RNA was extracted from tumor and nontumor lung tissue, or from cryopreserved PBMC samples, and no cell sorting was done. Libraries were made using 5' RACE. Sequencer: NextSeq 500. The public sequencing data were trimmed at Q25 with fastp and processed into clonotypes with MiXCR by TCRdb, which kept only in-frame beta chains. One record per CDR3 amino acid sequence lists the most common genes and DNA. This sample comprises around 7,000 distinct CDR3 sequences, more than 6% of them detected only once. The ten largest account for over 70% of the sample. Sequences were derived from PBMCs, sampled at surgery. These receptors all come from a male donor with early-stage non-small cell lung cancer.

This clonotype appeared a few times. The library was designed around alpha chains, so this beta chain is a stray read whose abundance carries little weight. The chain is built from TRBV6-5 and TRBJ1-2, with 7 bases that match TRBD1. Losses at the gene ends were 1 base for V and 0 bases for J; bases not matched to a gene: 5. Germline assignment: CDR1 MNHEY and CDR2 SVGAGI. There are 16 residues in the CDR3. The DNA for the CDR3 is TGTGCCAGCAGTTACTTATCGGGACAGACTAACTATGGCTACACCTTC. It translates to CASSYLSGQTNYGYTF.

This clonotype has ten or more counts. The size of this beta chain means little, since it is a stray read in a library made for alpha chains. DNA for the CDR3: TGTGCCAGCAGCTTTACCGACGCAGATACGCAGTATTTT. Amino acid sequence: CASSFTDADTQYF. The V call is TRBV7-2, the J call TRBJ2-3; D remains unclear. This CDR3 comprises 13 residues. Germline V gene data show CDR1 as SGHTA and CDR2 as FQGNSA. V was pared by 3 bases and J by 4 bases, with 8 bases between.

The sample holds many counts of this clonotype. In a library made to pick up alpha chains, this beta chain is a stray read with a size that means little. The chain uses TRBV6-4 and TRBJ2-2, with TRBD2 matching 7 bases. The CDR3 has 15 amino acids. V shed 5 bases, J shed 4 bases, and the junction held 7 bases outside the gene matches. Germline CDR1 MRHNA, CDR2 SNTAGT. Written as DNA, the CDR3 is TGTGCCAGCAGTTCTAGCGGAGATTCCACCGGGGAGCTGTTTTTT. This gives the protein CASSSSGDSTGELFF.

This clonotype was seen many times. Since it is a stray read in a library aimed at alpha chains, this beta chain has a size that is not meaningful. The chain employs TRBV5-8 and TRBJ2-6; D is undetermined. This CDR3 is 15 amino acids long. V was clipped by 0 bases and J by 0 bases, with 4 bases between them. The germline V gene has CDR1 SGHTS and CDR2 YDEGEE. Here the CDR3 DNA reads TGTGCCAGCAGCTTGGGCCTCTCTGGGGCCAACGTCCTGACTTTC. Translation gives CASSLGLSGANVLTF.

This clonotype was seen ten or more times. The library was built for alpha chains, so this beta chain is an off-target read and its size means little. This chain connects TRBV5-1 to TRBJ2-7; D not certain. The CDR3 has 12 residues. Trimming removed 0 bases at V and 6 bases at J, with 7 bases between. Germline V gene lookup returns CDR1 SGHRS and CDR2 YFSETQ. The CDR3 protein is CASSLGWGEQYF. CDR3 nucleotides: TGCGCCAGCAGCTTGGGTTGGGGCGAGCAGTACTTC.

This clonotype occurred many times. This beta chain is an unintended read in a library built for alpha chains; its size means little. V and J are TRBV11-2 and TRBJ2-2; the D gene is possibly TRBD2 (6 bases). There are 19 residues in the CDR3. The V and J ends lost 5 bases and 7 bases respectively, with 29 bases between them. Germline loops: CDR1 SGHAT, CDR2 FQNNGV. The CDR3 DNA reads TGTGCCAGCAGCCTCATAAACACCCCGGGGGTAGGGTCCATCGGGGAGCTGTTTTTT. Amino acids: CASSLINTPGVGSIGELFF.

The sample holds many counts of this clonotype. This beta chain turned up in a library designed for alpha chains; as an off-target read, its abundance says little. The chain employs TRBV7-2 and TRBJ1-5; D is ambiguous. V shed 2 bases and J shed 4 bases, with 12 bases lying between them. Germline CDR1 reads SGHTA; CDR2 reads FQGNSA. This CDR3 is 15 amino acids long. The CDR3 sequence is CASSLPGGGNQPQHF. As DNA, the CDR3 is TGTGCCAGCAGCTTACCGGGAGGAGGGAATCAGCCCCAGCATTTT.

This clonotype was counted only a few times. A library made for alpha chains picked up this beta chain off target, so its size means little. The chain uses TRBV20-1 and TRBJ2-1; D remains ambiguous. V was trimmed by 0 bases and J by 9 bases, leaving 15 bases between them. This CDR3 comprises 14 residues. Germline CDR1 is DFQATT and CDR2 is SNEGSKA (reference sequence). The CDR3 DNA reads TGCAGTGCTAGAGATTTCCAAGGCGAGGTTGAGCAGTTCTTC. Its translation: CSARDFQGEVEQFF.

This clonotype was seen many times. Mismatch with germline at one junction end may stem from a read error. A library made for alpha chains picked up this beta chain off target, so its size means little. The CDR3 protein is CVSSFWGGGTYGEQFF. The CDR3 DNA is TGTGTCAGCAGTTTCTGGGGGGGAGGGACGTATGGTGAGCAGTTCTTC. The chain couples TRBV28 to TRBJ2-1, with 7 bases aligning to TRBD2. The CDR3 has 16 residues. CDR1 is MDHEN and CDR2 is SYDVKM in the germline V gene.

The sample holds many counts of this clonotype. Being off target in a library aimed at alpha chains, this beta chain has a size of little meaning. The rearrangement joins TRBV28 to TRBJ2-7; TRBD2 agrees at 9 bases. With 7 bases clipped from V and 4 bases from J, the junction kept 8 bases outside the gene matches. This CDR3 is built from 14 residues. Germline lookup yields CDR1 MDHEN and CDR2 SYDVKM. This CDR3 reads CASTDRTSEYEQYF. CDR3 DNA: TGTGCCAGCACCGATCGGACTAGCGAATACGAGCAGTACTTC.

This clonotype was observed many times. This beta chain appears as a stray read in a library generated for alpha chains; its size is not informative. This chain uses TRBV3-1 with TRBJ1-3; D perhaps matches TRBD1 (6 bases). V lost 0 bases, J lost 4 bases, and 10 bases lay in between. The CDR3 is made up of 15 amino acids. The germline gives CDR1 LGHDT, CDR2 YNNKEL (reference sequence). CDR3 amino acids: CASSQDATGGNTIYF. As DNA, the CDR3 is TGTGCCAGCAGCCAAGATGCGACAGGAGGAAACACCATATATTTT.

This clonotype appeared a few times. This beta chain is a stray sequence in a library constructed for alpha chains; its clone size is not meaningful. The CDR3 region has the DNA TGCAGTGCTAGGGGACAGGAGAGCTATGGCTACACCTTC. Amino acids: CSARGQESYGYTF. The chain has TRBV20-1 and TRBJ1-2; 8 bases are a match to TRBD1. CDR1 and CDR2 from the germline V gene are DFQATT and SNEGSKA (reference sequence). The CDR3 runs 13 residues. The trim removed 3 bases at V and 4 bases at J, leaving 4 bases unmatched.

With respect to this clonotype: Mismatch with germline at one junction end may stem from a read error. Found in a library prepared for alpha chains, this beta chain is an off-target read, and its abundance has little meaning. For the CDR3, the DNA is TGCAGTGCGTCGGGACAGGGGGCCGTATCCTGCAATGAGCAGTTCTTC. Translated, it gives CSASGQGAVSCNEQFF. The chain joins TRBV20-1 to TRBJ2-1; 12 bases fit TRBD1. The CDR3 runs 16 residues. Germline lookup yields CDR1 DFQATT and CDR2 SNEGSKA (reference sequence).

This clonotype was observed a few times. Found in a library prepared for alpha chains, this beta chain is an off-target read, and its abundance has little meaning. The J gene is TRBJ1-6, the V gene TRBV14; maybe TRBD1 (6 bases). The CDR3 has 15 residues. The V end lost 0 bases, the J end lost 9 bases, and 12 bases lay between the germline ends. Germline V gives CDR1 SGHDN, CDR2 FVKESK. The chain's CDR3 is CASSQDQGMGSPLHF. The CDR3, as DNA: TGTGCCAGCAGCCAAGATCAGGGGATGGGTTCACCCCTCCACTTT.

This clonotype came up many times. This beta chain is an unintended read in a library built for alpha chains; its size means little. The chain recombines TRBV6-5 with TRBJ1-5; D remains ambiguous. Trimming took 6 bases from V and 5 from J, leaving 11 bases between them. The CDR3 is 13 amino acids. CDR1 is MNHEY, CDR2 SVGAGI, per germline. The CDR3 reads CASRGLSDQPQHF. The CDR3 nucleotides read TGTGCCAGCAGAGGGCTCAGTGATCAGCCCCAGCATTTT.

This clonotype was seen ten or more times. Within a library made for alpha chains, this beta chain is off target, and its count is uninformative. The gene calls are TRBV29-1 and TRBJ2-3; 9 bases align to TRBD2. The J segment lost 2 bases and the V segment lost 5 bases, leaving 11 bases of the junction unmatched. Germline CDR1 SQVTM, CDR2 ANQGSEA. This CDR3 comprises 16 residues. In nucleotides, the CDR3 is TGCAGCGTTCTCGGTGGTTCTAGCGGGGACACAGATACGCAGTATTTT. Residues: CSVLGGSSGDTDTQYF.

This clonotype showed up many times. This beta chain came through as a stray read in a library set up for alpha chains, and its size says little. This rearrangement joins TRBV28 to TRBJ2-5; D remains unclear. Trimming took off 3 bases at V and 5 bases at J, with 19 bases between the two ends. Germline V gene data show CDR1 as MDHEN and CDR2 as SYDVKM. This CDR3 region has 16 residues. CDR3 protein: CASSFKAFAIVETQYF. The CDR3 DNA is TGTGCCAGCAGTTTTAAAGCCTTCGCTATTGTGGAGACCCAGTACTTC.

A word on this clonotype: Being off target in a library aimed at alpha chains, this beta chain has a size of little meaning. This chain uses TRBV7-2 with TRBJ2-3; 7 bases are shared with TRBD2. Germline CDR1 SGHTA, CDR2 FQGNSA. The trim removed 5 bases at V and 3 bases at J, leaving 8 bases unmatched. CDR3 length: 15 residues. Here the CDR3 DNA reads TGTGCCAGCAGCCTCAGCGGGGCGACGACAGATACGCAGTATTTT. Protein product: CASSLSGATTDTQYF.

As concerns this clonotype: The library was prepared for alpha chains; this beta chain is a stray read, so its frequency means little. This chain uses TRBV2 with TRBJ2-7, with D uncertain. The V gene lost 4 bases and the J gene lost 4 bases, with 5 bases spanning the gap. The CDR3 runs to 11 residues. The germline CDR1 and CDR2 sequences are SNHLY and FYNNEI. In nucleotides, the CDR3 is TGTGCCAGCAGTGTAGAATACGAGCAGTACTTC. Protein product: CASSVEYEQYF. Full variable domain (remainder filled in from reference TRBV2 and TRBJ2-7): EPEVTQTPSHQVTQMGQEVILRCVPISNHLYFYWYRQILGQKVEFLVSFYNNEISEKSEIFDDQFSVERPDGSNFTLKIRSTKLEDSAMYFCASSVEYEQYFGPGTRLTVT.

This clonotype was recorded a few times. This beta chain came through as a stray read in a library set up for alpha chains, and its size says little. The chain links TRBV27 to TRBJ2-5, with 10 bases matching TRBD1. Per the germline V gene, CDR1 is MNHEY and CDR2 is SMNVEV (reference sequence). The CDR3 totals 15 residues. J was trimmed by 7 bases and V by 5 bases; bases with no gene match: 10. The CDR3 spells CASSPGTGAIGTQYF. The CDR3 region has the DNA TGTGCCAGCAGTCCCGGGACAGGGGCTATTGGGACCCAGTACTTC.

This clonotype rates as medium-sized. This beta chain was picked up by a library intended for alpha chains and is off target, so its count carries little meaning. The V and J genes are TRBV29-1 and TRBJ2-1; possible D gene TRBD2, 5 bases. This CDR3 spans 12 amino acids. The V end lost 6 bases, the J end lost 7 bases, and 13 bases lay between the germline ends. Germline CDR1 is SQVTM and CDR2 is ANQGSEA. Written as DNA, the CDR3 is TGCAGCGTAGCCGACTACCGAAATGAGCAGTTCTTC. Encoded protein: CSVADYRNEQFF.

This clonotype was recorded at least ten times. The library was designed around alpha chains, so this beta chain is a stray read whose abundance carries little weight. The chain links TRBV5-1 to TRBJ1-6; 9 nucleotides match TRBD1. Trimming at V came to 0 bases and at J to 7 bases, leaving 2 bases not matched to a gene. There are 15 residues in the CDR3. CDR1 SGHRS and CDR2 YFSETQ come from the germline V gene. The CDR3 loop is CASSLGGQGNSPLHF. CDR3 sequence (DNA): TGCGCCAGCAGCTTGGGGGGACAGGGAAATTCACCCCTCCACTTT.

This clonotype appeared many times. This beta chain turned up in a library designed for alpha chains; as an off-target read, its abundance says little. The chain combines TRBV29-1 with TRBJ2-5; D gene uncertain. CDR1 is SQVTM, CDR2 ANQGSEA, per germline. V lost 7 bases to trimming and J lost 3 bases, with 15 bases between them. The CDR3 sequence is 13 residues long. CDR3 protein: CSGSPPAEETQYF. CDR3 bases: TGCAGCGGATCACCCCCGGCAGAAGAGACCCAGTACTTC.

This clonotype was seen many times. A library prepared for alpha chains yielded this beta chain as an off-target read; its size is of little meaning. Written as DNA, the CDR3 is TGTGCCAGCAGTTACGAACGAGGCGTCACTGAAGCTTTCTTT. The encoded protein is CASSYERGVTEAFF. This chain connects TRBV6-6 to TRBJ1-1; D gene uncertain. Trimming cost V 2 bases and J 4 bases, with 11 bases left between them. The CDR3 has 14 residues. Germline-derived CDR1 and CDR2 are MNHNY and SVGAGI (reference sequence).

This clonotype was counted many times. Because the library targeted alpha chains, this beta chain is an off-target read whose size means little. This chain connects TRBV14 to TRBJ1-1; D uncertain. Germline V gene sequence: CDR1 SGHDN, CDR2 FVKESK. V shed 0 bases and J shed 2 bases, with 4 bases lying between them. The CDR3 extends over 13 amino acids. The chain's CDR3 is CASSQDLNTEAFF. Written as DNA, the CDR3 is TGTGCCAGCAGCCAAGATCTTAACACTGAAGCTTTCTTT.

Worth noting for this clonotype: This beta chain appears as a stray read in a library generated for alpha chains; its size is not informative. J is TRBJ2-3 and V is TRBV3-1; the match to TRBD2 covers 12 bases. This CDR3 contains 16 residues. J lost 5 bases, V lost 4 bases, and 7 bases had no gene match. Looked up from germline, CDR1 is LGHDT and CDR2 is YNNKEL (reference sequence). Here the CDR3 reads CASSPPSGGAVDTQYF. The CDR3 DNA sequence: TGTGCCAGCAGCCCCCCTAGCGGGGGGGCCGTAGATACGCAGTATTTT.

This clonotype occurred many times. This beta chain is an unintended read in a library built for alpha chains; its size means little. This chain connects TRBV28 to TRBJ2-5; D is possibly TRBD1 (5 bases). The CDR3 loop spans 14 amino acids. CDR1 MDHEN and CDR2 SYDVKM come from the germline V gene. V lost 11 bases and J 4 bases, leaving 20 bases between the germline ends. CDR3 DNA sequence: TGTGCCTCCTGCCTCGACAGAAACCGAGAGACCCAGTACTTC. Encoded protein: CASCLDRNRETQYF.